The sequence of this T cell receptor (beta chain) was determined in a study of T cell responses to AZD1222 COVID-19 vaccine. Method: immunoSEQ multiplex PCR; TCRdb's copy keeps in-frame clones and lacks some. The sample contains under 95,000 clones, 90% of which appear only once. Germline lookup yields CDR1 MDHEN and CDR2 SYDVKM. The CDR3 covers 16 residues. Trimming cost V 9 bases and J 2 bases, with 20 bases left between them. The chain has TRBV28 and TRBJ1-3; TRBD1 is a possible D gene (5 bases). The specimen comprised peripheral blood, sampled on day 0 of AZD1222 vaccination. The TCR originated in an adult in good health. The CDR3 region has the DNA TGTGCCAGTTCCCCGATACAGGAAAGCACTGGAAACACCATATATTTT. It yields the protein CASSPIQESTGNTIYF.